These T cell receptor beta chains were read from a single sample in a study of cytomegalovirus exposure and HLA in healthy donors. Measured with immunoSEQ multiplex PCR; TCRdb has only the in-frame clones, and not every one. The sample carries 110,000 to 150,000 clones, 76% recorded once. Sequencing was performed on PBMCs. The receptors stem from a woman aged 40-49 years in good health and CMV-seronegative. Both conserved end residues are part of each CDR3. Fields, in order: V gene, D gene, J gene, clone size, CDR3 protein, CDR3 DNA. The D gene is left open where the match is weak. Size tells how often a clone was seen (once, few, many) or the class of an expanded clone, and some rows leave it out.

V gene: TRBV2
D gene: -
J gene: TRBJ2-1
clone size: -
CDR3 protein: CASSGQGLALYNEQFF
CDR3 DNA: TGTGCCAGCAGTGGCCAAGGCCTAGCGCTTTACAATGAGCAGTTCTTC

V gene: TRBV5-4
D gene: -
J gene: TRBJ2-3
clone size: once
CDR3 protein: CASREGFTDTQYF
CDR3 DNA: TGTGCCAGCAGGGAGGGGTTCACAGATACGCAGTATTTT

V gene: TRBV7-6
D gene: -
J gene: TRBJ1-3
clone size: -
CDR3 protein: CASSLWQGGGNTIYF
CDR3 DNA: TGTGCCAGCAGCTTATGGCAGGGAGGCGGAAACACCATATATTTT

V gene: TRBV30
D gene: TRBD2
J gene: TRBJ2-7
clone size: -
CDR3 protein: CAWSVGLAAHEQYF
CDR3 DNA: TGTGCCTGGAGTGTAGGACTAGCGGCCCACGAGCAGTACTTC

V gene: TRBV6-5
D gene: TRBD1
J gene: TRBJ1-2
clone size: -
CDR3 protein: CASSYGQGAERTF
CDR3 DNA: TGTGCCAGCAGTTACGGACAGGGGGCTGAGCGGACCTTC

V gene: TRBV30
D gene: -
J gene: TRBJ2-7
clone size: -
CDR3 protein: CAWSVLAEQYF
CDR3 DNA: TGTGCCTGGAGTGTACTAGCCGAGCAGTACTTC

V gene: TRBV7-9
D gene: TRBD1
J gene: TRBJ2-5
clone size: few
CDR3 protein: CASSSRTGLEETQYF
CDR3 DNA: TGTGCCAGCAGCTCCAGGACAGGGCTTGAAGAGACCCAGTACTTC

V gene: TRBV30
D gene: -
J gene: TRBJ1-4
clone size: -
CDR3 protein: CAWKGPGAEKLFF
CDR3 DNA: TGTGCCTGGAAGGGGCCTGGGGCTGAAAAACTGTTTTTT

V gene: TRBV6-1
D gene: -
J gene: TRBJ2-3
clone size: once
CDR3 protein: CASSEIMRQVGTDTQYF
CDR3 DNA: TGTGCCAGCAGTGAAATCATGCGACAGGTTGGCACAGATACGCAGTATTTT

V gene: TRBV27
D gene: TRBD1
J gene: TRBJ2-1
clone size: -
CDR3 protein: CATPGQGLYEQFF
CDR3 DNA: TGTGCCACCCCGGGACAGGGCTTGTATGAGCAGTTCTTC

V gene: TRBV6-5
D gene: TRBD1
J gene: TRBJ2-7
clone size: -
CDR3 protein: CASSYSGQLSYEQYF
CDR3 DNA: TGTGCCAGCAGTTACTCGGGACAGCTATCCTACGAGCAGTACTTC

V gene: TRBV19
D gene: -
J gene: TRBJ1-5
clone size: -
CDR3 protein: CASSMWGGSNQPQHF
CDR3 DNA: TGTGCCAGTAGTATGTGGGGGGGAAGCAATCAGCCCCAGCATTTT

V gene: TRBV5-1
D gene: TRBD1
J gene: TRBJ2-5
clone size: -
CDR3 protein: CASSPDREQETQYF
CDR3 DNA: TGCGCCAGCAGCCCGGACAGGGAGCAAGAGACCCAGTACTTC

V gene: TRBV19
D gene: TRBD2
J gene: TRBJ2-7
clone size: few
CDR3 protein: CATAGGTRSLEEQYF
CDR3 DNA: TGTGCCACCGCCGGCGGGACTAGGAGCCTTGAGGAGCAGTACTTC

V gene: TRBV7-8
D gene: -
J gene: TRBJ2-2
clone size: -
CDR3 protein: CASSTDWNTGELFF
CDR3 DNA: TGTGCCAGCAGCACGGACTGGAACACCGGGGAGCTGTTTTTT

V gene: TRBV5-5
D gene: TRBD2
J gene: TRBJ2-1
clone size: few
CDR3 protein: CASSLGLASYNEQFF
CDR3 DNA: TGTGCCAGCAGCTTGGGACTAGCCTCCTACAATGAGCAGTTCTTC

V gene: TRBV4-1
D gene: -
J gene: TRBJ2-1
clone size: -
CDR3 protein: CASSQDRNYNEQFF
CDR3 DNA: TGCGCCAGCAGCCAAGACAGAAATTACAATGAGCAGTTCTTC

V gene: TRBV6-5
D gene: -
J gene: TRBJ2-1
clone size: -
CDR3 protein: CASRKLPRYNEQFF
CDR3 DNA: TGTGCCAGCAGAAAACTTCCCCGGTACAATGAGCAGTTCTTC

V gene: TRBV30
D gene: -
J gene: TRBJ1-6
clone size: -
CDR3 protein: CAWSVEWAHSYNSPLHF
CDR3 DNA: TGTGCCTGGAGTGTAGAGTGGGCGCACTCCTATAATTCACCCCTCCACTTT

V gene: TRBV6-6
D gene: -
J gene: TRBJ2-5
clone size: -
CDR3 protein: CASTLGGGGGETQYF
CDR3 DNA: TGTGCCAGCACCCTGGGGGGAGGGGGAGGGGAGACCCAGTACTTC

V gene: TRBV6-5
D gene: -
J gene: TRBJ1-4
clone size: -
CDR3 protein: CASSPLRQDLFF
CDR3 DNA: TGTGCCAGCAGTCCATTGCGACAGGACCTGTTTTTT

V gene: TRBV28
D gene: TRBD2
J gene: TRBJ2-2
clone size: -
CDR3 protein: CASSLYTSGDTGELFF
CDR3 DNA: TGTGCCAGCAGTTTATATACTAGCGGGGACACCGGGGAGCTGTTTTTT

V gene: TRBV5-1
D gene: TRBD1
J gene: TRBJ1-2
clone size: -
CDR3 protein: CASSLEGAGYGYTF
CDR3 DNA: TGCGCCAGCAGCCTGGAGGGGGCGGGTTATGGCTACACCTTC

V gene: TRBV5-1
D gene: -
J gene: TRBJ2-1
clone size: -
CDR3 protein: CASSLALNEQFF
CDR3 DNA: TGCGCCAGCAGCTTGGCCCTAAATGAGCAGTTCTTC

V gene: TRBV6-1
D gene: -
J gene: TRBJ1-5
clone size: -
CDR3 protein: CASSVIDSNQPQHF
CDR3 DNA: TGTGCCAGCAGTGTCATAGATAGCAATCAGCCCCAGCATTTT

V gene: TRBV6-5
D gene: TRBD1
J gene: TRBJ1-4
clone size: few
CDR3 protein: CASSTGVREKLFF
CDR3 DNA: TGTGCCAGCAGCACAGGGGTTAGAGAAAAACTGTTTTTT

V gene: TRBV6-1
D gene: -
J gene: TRBJ2-7
clone size: -
CDR3 protein: CASSEPRDMDYEQYF
CDR3 DNA: TGTGCCAGCAGTGAGCCCAGGGATATGGACTACGAGCAGTACTTC

V gene: TRBV6-4
D gene: -
J gene: TRBJ1-1
clone size: -
CDR3 protein: CASSVLQGTEAFF
CDR3 DNA: TGTGCCAGCAGTGTCCTCCAGGGCACTGAAGCTTTCTTT

V gene: TRBV6-1
D gene: TRBD1
J gene: TRBJ1-6
clone size: -
CDR3 protein: CASSEGTGGGSPLHF
CDR3 DNA: TGTGCCAGCAGTGAAGGTACAGGGGGGGGTTCACCCCTCCACTTT

V gene: TRBV15
D gene: -
J gene: TRBJ2-1
clone size: -
CDR3 protein: CATSRDPRQAYINEQFF
CDR3 DNA: TGTGCCACCAGCAGAGATCCCAGACAGGCCTATATCAATGAGCAGTTCTTC

V gene: TRBV10-2
D gene: -
J gene: TRBJ1-2
clone size: -
CDR3 protein: CASSDLTPYGYTF
CDR3 DNA: TGCGCCAGCAGTGACTTGACACCGTATGGCTACACCTTC

V gene: TRBV30
D gene: -
J gene: TRBJ1-3
clone size: -
CDR3 protein: CAWGAGRNTIYF
CDR3 DNA: TGTGCCTGGGGGGCGGGGAGAAACACCATATATTTT